The 11 T cell receptor beta chains below were found in one sample sequenced in a study of blood T cell repertoires in COVID-19. Generated by immunoSEQ multiplex PCR, the TCRdb table keeps only in-frame clones and is missing some. The table shows about 81,000 clones, with roughly 82% occurring only once. The specimen sequenced was peripheral blood. These receptors were taken from a human donor in a cohort sampled during active COVID-19.

The V and J genes are TRBV11-3 and TRBJ2-5, with TRBD1 matching over 9 bases. The CDR3 runs 15 residues. Unmatched junction bases numbered 5, after V lost 1 base and J lost 5 bases. Germline V CDR1 and CDR2: SGHNT, YENEEA. DNA for the CDR3: TGTGCCAGCAGCTTAGGGACAGGGGTCGGGGAGACCCAGTACTTC. Amino acid sequence: CASSLGTGVGETQYF.

The chain carries TRBV7-2 and TRBJ1-5; D remains unclear. CDR3 length equals 17 residues. Germline values: CDR1 SGHTA, CDR2 FQGNSA. The V and J ends lost 5 bases and 4 bases respectively, with 21 bases between them. The CDR3, as DNA: TGTGCCAGCAGCCCCCCGGCTGGCGTGGGCAATAATCAGCCCCAGCATTTT. Protein: CASSPPAGVGNNQPQHF.

The J gene is TRBJ2-1, the V gene TRBV19, with 9 bases identical to TRBD2. The CDR3 sequence is 17 residues long. Looked up from germline, CDR1 is LNHDA and CDR2 is SQIVND (reference sequence). Trimming took 3 bases from V and 4 from J; bases not matched to a gene: 10. In nucleotides, the CDR3 is TGTGCCAGTAGTATCGATCTTGGACTAGCGAGGTACAATGAGCAGTTCTTC. This encodes CASSIDLGLARYNEQFF.

The chain is built from TRBV5-1 and TRBJ2-1; 9 positions match TRBD1. Losses at the gene ends were 4 bases for V and 5 bases for J; bases not matched to a gene: 7. CDR1 is SGHRS and CDR2 is YFSETQ in the germline V gene. This CDR3 is 15 amino acids long. The CDR3 DNA follows: TGCGCCAGCAGCGTGACAGGGGGTTCTAACAATGAGCAGTTCTTC. Protein sequence: CASSVTGGSNNEQFF. Drawing the rest from reference TRBV5-1 and TRBJ2-1, the complete variable domain is KAGVTQTPRYLIKTRGQQVTLSCSPISGHRSVSWYQQTPGQGLQFLFEYFSETQRNKGNFPGRFSGRQFSNSRSEMNVSTLELGDSALYLCASSVTGGSNNEQFFGPGTRLTVL.

The rearrangement links TRBV29-1 to TRBJ2-7; a weak D match, TRBD1 (6 bases). Germline V CDR1 and CDR2: SQVTM, ANQGSEA. Between the trimmed V and J ends, which lost 7 bases and 3 bases, there was a span of 16 bases. This CDR3 has 13 amino acids. DNA for the CDR3: TGCAGCGCCGTTACGGACAGCTACTACGAGCAGTACTTC. Translating gives CSAVTDSYYEQYF.

This chain links TRBV6-5 with TRBJ2-5; D is perhaps TRBD1 (6 bases). CDR1 and CDR2 (germline): MNHEY, SVGAGI. The CDR3 loop spans 13 amino acids. The V and J ends lost 6 bases and 5 bases respectively, with 13 bases between them. The CDR3 region has the DNA TGTGCCAGCAGAAAAACAGGGTCGGAGACCCAGTACTTC. Translated, it gives CASRKTGSETQYF.

The CDR3 coding sequence is TGTGCCAGTACCGAAACCCATCGGTCTGGGGCCAACGTCCTGACTTTC. The encoded protein is CASTETHRSGANVLTF. The rearrangement joins TRBV19 to TRBJ2-6; D is undetermined. The CDR3 is made up of 16 amino acids. Trimming took 7 bases from V and 1 from J, leaving 14 bases between them. Germline V CDR1 and CDR2: LNHDA, SQIVND (reference sequence). The whole variable domain, filled in from reference TRBV19 and TRBJ2-6, reads DGGITQSPKYLFRKEGQNVTLSCEQNLNHDAMYWYRQDPGQGLRLIYYSQIVNDFQKGDIAEGYSVSREKKESFPLTVTSAQKNPTAFYLCASTETHRSGANVLTFGAGSRLTVL.

This clone appeared once. This rearrangement joins TRBV30 to TRBJ1-1; D is unclear. Trimming pared 0 bases from V and 4 bases from J, leaving 3 bases between. The germline gives CDR1 GTSNPN, CDR2 SVGIG (reference sequence). The CDR3 extends over 11 amino acids. The chain's CDR3 is CAWSVITEAFF. The CDR3 DNA follows: TGTGCCTGGAGTGTCATCACTGAAGCTTTCTTT.

The rearrangement links TRBV18 to TRBJ1-2; D unresolved. Germline-derived CDR1 and CDR2 are KGHSH and LQKENI. The CDR3 spans 14 residues. V gave up 0 bases and J gave up 4 bases, with 9 bases separating them. The CDR3 region is CASSPPRQVYGYTF. CDR3 bases: TGTGCCAGCTCACCACCCAGGCAGGTCTATGGCTACACCTTC.

The rearrangement joins TRBV14 to TRBJ2-5; maybe TRBD2 (6 bases). Germline CDR1 and CDR2: SGHDN and FVKESK. CDR3 size: 15 residues. The V end lost 3 bases, the J end lost 5 bases, and 16 bases lay between the germline ends. CDR3 protein: CASSHPLAMGETQYF. In nucleotides, the CDR3 is TGTGCCAGCAGCCACCCTCTAGCGATGGGGGAGACCCAGTACTTC.

The V call is TRBV7-2, the J call TRBJ2-6; 10 nucleotides match TRBD1. Per germline, CDR1 SGHTA and CDR2 FQGNSA. V was pared by 5 bases and J by 2 bases, with 3 bases of the junction left unmatched. This CDR3 spans 16 amino acids. The CDR3 region has the DNA TGTGCCAGCAGCGACGGGACAGGGGCTGGGGCCAACGTCCTGACTTTC. Protein product: CASSDGTGAGANVLTF.